This TCR beta chain was captured by sequencing in a study of blood T cell repertoires in COVID-19. Sequenced by immunoSEQ multiplex PCR; TCRdb stores in-frame clones only, minus some. Of around 330,000 clones in the sample, around 90% were seen once. This CDR3 is 15 amino acids long. V was clipped by 1 base and J by 2 bases; unmatched bases: 2. CDR1 and CDR2 from the germline V gene are LGHNA and YSLEER. This chain links TRBV4-3 with TRBJ2-7; TRBD2 matches 10 bases. Source material: PBMCs or T cells enriched from blood (not recorded which). This TCR derives from a woman under 30 who had recovered from COVID-19. This CDR3 is CASSQALAGTYEQYF. DNA of the CDR3: TGCGCCAGCAGCCAAGCACTAGCGGGAACCTACGAGCAGTACTTC.